A selection of T cell receptor beta chains follows, all from one sample in a study of T cell repertoires in cytomegalovirus infection. MiXCR, applied by TCRdb to the reads, yields one record per CDR3 protein. This sample yields 700,000 to 900,000 distinct CDR3 sequences, of which around 29% are seen a single time; around 14% belongs to the top ten. No antigen has been assigned to these receptors. The source material was cultured CD8+ T cells from PBMCs, sampled from culture after CMV antigen stimulation. These receptors were taken from a human donor in good health (CMV status not recorded). Some clones in this sample may be carry-over from other donors' samples. Each CDR3 is given with its conserved first and last residue. The D gene is left open where the match is weak. Expanded clones are given a class, and other clones once, few, many or no size at all.

v_gene,d_gene,j_gene,abundance,CDR3aa,CDR3nt
TRBV28,NA,TRBJ2-7,once,CASSLSDYEQYF,TGTGCCAGCAGTTTAAGTGACTACGAGCAGTACTTC
TRBV5-4,TRBD1,TRBJ2-5,few,CASSISTGDQETQYF,TGTGCCAGCAGCATTTCGACAGGGGACCAAGAGACCCAGTACTTC
TRBV2,NA,TRBJ2-1,NA,CATLSDREVLGEQFF,TGTGCCACCCTCTCCGACAGGGAGGTTTTGGGTGAGCAGTTCTTC
TRBV12-3/TRBV12-4,NA,TRBJ2-3,NA,CASRGRGFGTDTQYF,TGTGCCAGCAGAGGTAGAGGCTTTGGCACAGATACGCAGTATTTT
TRBV7-6,NA,TRBJ2-1,few,CASSLRPDEQFF,TGTGCCAGCAGCCTCCGGCCCGATGAGCAGTTCTTC
TRBV5-4,NA,TRBJ1-1,NA,CASSLFIGVNTEAFF,TGTGCCAGCAGCTTATTTATAGGGGTGAACACTGAAGCTTTCTTT
TRBV28,NA,TRBJ1-5,few,CASSLNHNQPQHF,TGTGCCAGCAGTTTAAATCACAATCAGCCCCAGCATTTT
TRBV6-8,NA,TRBJ2-3,NA,CASSTKTVYIGADTQYF,TGTGCCAGCAGTACCAAGACAGTCTATATTGGGGCAGATACGCAGTATTTT
TRBV19,NA,TRBJ1-1,few,CASRDEGVEAFF,TGTGCCAGCCGGGACGAGGGGGTTGAAGCTTTCTTT
TRBV7-4,NA,TRBJ2-1,NA,CASTPPGKFEQFF,TGTGCCAGCACCCCCCCAGGGAAGTTTGAGCAGTTCTTC
TRBV7-9,TRBD1,TRBJ1-6,NA,CASSLGLRQGLDSPLHF,TGTGCCAGCAGCTTAGGCCTGCGACAGGGACTGGATTCACCCCTCCACTTT
TRBV7-6,NA,TRBJ1-2,many,CASSKSHGGGAYGYTF,TGTGCCAGCAGCAAAAGTCATGGCGGCGGGGCCTATGGCTACACCTTC
TRBV7-8,NA,TRBJ2-5,NA,CASSLWGEPWETQYF,TGTGCCAGCAGCTTATGGGGGGAGCCCTGGGAGACCCAGTACTTC
TRBV2,TRBD2,TRBJ2-3,once,CAGTSGGATDTQYF,TGTGCCGGGACTAGCGGGGGGGCAACAGATACGCAGTATTTT
TRBV27,NA,TRBJ1-1,NA,CASTRKANTEAFF,TGTGCCAGCACCCGAAAAGCCAACACTGAAGCTTTCTTT
TRBV6-6,NA,TRBJ1-2,NA,CASSLTWDTNYGYTF,TGTGCCAGCAGTCTCACATGGGACACCAACTATGGCTACACCTTC